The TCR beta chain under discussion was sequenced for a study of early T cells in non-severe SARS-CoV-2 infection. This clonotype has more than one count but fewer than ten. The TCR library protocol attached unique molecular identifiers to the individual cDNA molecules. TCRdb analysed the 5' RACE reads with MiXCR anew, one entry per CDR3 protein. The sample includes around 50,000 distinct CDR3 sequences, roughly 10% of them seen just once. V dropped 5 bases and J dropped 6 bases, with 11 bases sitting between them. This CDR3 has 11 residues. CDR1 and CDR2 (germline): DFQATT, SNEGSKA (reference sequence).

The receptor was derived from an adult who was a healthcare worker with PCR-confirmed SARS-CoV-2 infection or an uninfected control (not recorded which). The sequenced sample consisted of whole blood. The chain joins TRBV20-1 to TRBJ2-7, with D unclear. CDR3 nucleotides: TGCAGTGCTTTCTCCCTTGCCGAGCAGTACTTC. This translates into CSAFSLAEQYF.